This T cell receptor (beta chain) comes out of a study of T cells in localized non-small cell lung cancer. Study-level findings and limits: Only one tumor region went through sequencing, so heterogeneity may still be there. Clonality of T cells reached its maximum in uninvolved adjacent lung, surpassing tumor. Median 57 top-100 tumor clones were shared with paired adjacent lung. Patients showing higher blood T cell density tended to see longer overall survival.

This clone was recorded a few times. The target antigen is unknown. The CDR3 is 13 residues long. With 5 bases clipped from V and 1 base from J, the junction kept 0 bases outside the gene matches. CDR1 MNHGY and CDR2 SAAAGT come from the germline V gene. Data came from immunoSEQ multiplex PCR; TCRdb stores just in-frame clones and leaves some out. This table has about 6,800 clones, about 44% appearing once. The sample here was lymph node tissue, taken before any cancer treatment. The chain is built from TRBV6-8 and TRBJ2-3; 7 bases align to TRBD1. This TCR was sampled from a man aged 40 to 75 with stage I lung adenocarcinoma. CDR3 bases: TGTGCCAGCAGTACAGGGGGCACAGATACGCAGTATTTT. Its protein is CASSTGGTDTQYF.